A selection of T cell receptor beta chains follows, all from one sample in a study of cytomegalovirus exposure and HLA in healthy donors. Libraries were prepared by immunoSEQ multiplex PCR; TCRdb keeps only in-frame clonotypes and omits some of them. The repertoire includes about 180,000 clones, around 80% of them detected once, and 3% to 3.5% sits in the top ten. The sample was PBMCs. The receptors originated from a woman between 45 and 60 years old in good health and CMV-seropositive. Both conserved end residues are part of each CDR3. The D gene is left open where the match is weak. The listing skips clone size in some rows; elsewhere it reads once, few, many or a size class.

clone_size,v_call,j_call,d_call,cdr3_aa,cdr3_nt
NA,TRBV2,TRBJ2-3,TRBD2,CASNGRAGVGIDTQYF,TGTGCCAGCAACGGTCGAGCGGGAGTAGGAATAGATACGCAGTATTTT
NA,TRBV21-1,TRBJ1-2,NA,CASSATHRDGYTF,TGTGCCAGCAGCGCAACTCACAGGGACGGCTACACCTTC
once,TRBV9,TRBJ2-1,NA,CASSVERGLDYNEQFF,TGTGCCAGCAGCGTAGAAAGGGGACTGGACTACAATGAGCAGTTCTTC
NA,TRBV30,TRBJ1-6,TRBD1,CAWSKDRGNSPLHF,TGTGCCTGGAGCAAGGACAGGGGTAATTCACCCCTCCACTTT
NA,TRBV11-2,TRBJ2-6,NA,CASSLAPGPTSGANVLTF,TGTGCCAGCAGCTTAGCTCCAGGGCCTACCTCTGGGGCCAACGTCCTGACTTTC
NA,TRBV7-2,TRBJ2-5,NA,CASSRGAQETQYF,TGTGCCAGCAGCCGGGGAGCACAAGAGACCCAGTACTTC
once,TRBV15,TRBJ1-6,NA,CATESGNSPLHF,TGTGCCACCGAATCAGGGAATTCACCCCTCCACTTT
NA,TRBV7-2,TRBJ1-1,NA,CASSFYPVPIMNTEAFF,TGTGCCAGCAGCTTCTACCCGGTCCCGATCATGAACACTGAAGCTTTCTTT
NA,TRBV19,TRBJ1-1,NA,CASGRGTGNTEAFF,TGTGCCAGTGGCCGGGGGACGGGCAACACTGAAGCTTTCTTT
NA,TRBV18,TRBJ2-7,NA,CASSPFRQDRSYEQYF,TGTGCCAGCTCACCATTTCGACAGGACCGCTCCTACGAGCAGTACTTC
NA,TRBV11-2,TRBJ1-5,NA,CASSLTGNSNQPQHF,TGTGCCAGCAGCTTAACGGGGAATAGCAATCAGCCCCAGCATTTT
NA,TRBV18,TRBJ1-2,TRBD1,CASKETGESGYTF,TGTGCCAGCAAAGAGACAGGGGAGAGTGGCTACACCTTC
few,TRBV7-2,TRBJ1-2,NA,CASSSSGPSVSGYTF,TGTGCCAGCAGCTCCAGCGGGCCGTCTGTCTCTGGCTACACCTTC
NA,TRBV7-9,TRBJ1-1,TRBD1,CASSPGGYERAFF,TGTGCCAGCAGCCCAGGGGGGTACGAGAGAGCTTTCTTT
NA,TRBV6-5,TRBJ1-2,NA,CASSYSGGGNGYTF,TGTGCCAGCAGTTACTCGGGAGGGGGGAATGGCTACACCTTC
few,TRBV9,TRBJ2-5,TRBD2,CASSVRTSGQETQYF,TGTGCCAGCAGCGTCCGGACTAGCGGCCAAGAGACCCAGTACTTC
NA,TRBV11-3,TRBJ1-3,TRBD1,CASSLEGFQGETGNTIYF,TGTGCCAGCAGCTTAGAAGGATTTCAGGGGGAAACTGGAAACACCATATATTTT
NA,TRBV9,TRBJ1-2,TRBD1,CASSVGQGVPYGYTF,TGTGCCAGCAGCGTAGGTCAGGGGGTTCCCTATGGCTACACCTTC
few,TRBV11-3,TRBJ2-7,NA,CASSLDGEEYEQYF,TGTGCCAGCAGCTTAGATGGGGAGGAGTACGAGCAGTACTTC
NA,TRBV4-3,TRBJ2-3,TRBD2,CASSPRTSGVGTDTQYF,TGCGCCAGCAGCCCCCGGACTAGCGGGGTAGGCACAGATACGCAGTATTTT
NA,TRBV5-1,TRBJ2-7,TRBD1,CASRYGTGVEEQYF,TGCGCCAGCCGATACGGGACAGGGGTGGAGGAGCAGTACTTC
NA,TRBV6-1,TRBJ2-1,NA,CASSEGAGPGNEQFF,TGTGCCAGCAGTGAAGGGGCGGGGCCGGGAAATGAGCAGTTCTTC
once,TRBV28,TRBJ2-7,NA,CASSSPSYEQYF,TGTGCCAGCAGTTCTCCTAGTTACGAGCAGTACTTC
NA,TRBV19,TRBJ2-7,TRBD2,CASSGGTSGRYEQYF,TGTGCCAGTAGTGGCGGGACTAGCGGGAGGTACGAGCAGTACTTC
NA,TRBV5-1,TRBJ1-1,TRBD1,CASSSPDRGGTEAFF,TGCGCCAGCAGCTCCCCGGACAGGGGTGGCACTGAAGCTTTCTTT
NA,TRBV4-3,TRBJ1-4,NA,CASSQDRATNEKLFF,TGCGCCAGCAGCCAAGACAGGGCCACTAATGAAAAACTGTTTTTT
NA,TRBV7-9,TRBJ1-4,TRBD1,CASSPRGQGGVSNEKLFF,TGTGCCAGCAGCCCGAGAGGACAGGGAGGGGTTAGCAACGAAAAACTGTTTTTT
NA,TRBV10-3,TRBJ1-2,TRBD1,CAISEGPMTGNDGYTF,TGTGCCATCAGTGAGGGGCCCATGACAGGGAACGATGGCTACACCTTC
NA,TRBV19,TRBJ2-3,NA,CASSIGMGRDTQYF,TGTGCCAGTAGTATCGGCATGGGCAGGGATACGCAGTATTTT
NA,TRBV5-6,TRBJ1-2,NA,CASSFSGGWDYGYTF,TGTGCCAGCAGCTTTTCTGGGGGCTGGGACTATGGCTACACCTTC
NA,TRBV13,TRBJ2-2,TRBD1,CASSLGKTGNFLYPGELFF,TGTGCCAGCAGCTTAGGAAAGACAGGGAATTTTCTTTATCCCGGGGAGCTGTTTTTT
few,TRBV30,TRBJ1-1,NA,CAWSPGPTNTEAFF,TGTGCCTGGTCACCAGGGCCCACGAACACTGAAGCTTTCTTT
NA,TRBV7-2,TRBJ2-3,TRBD1,CASSSGQTDTQYF,TGTGCCAGCAGCTCGGGACAGACAGATACGCAGTATTTT
NA,TRBV4-1,TRBJ2-7,TRBD1,CASSQEFRTGLLEQYF,TGCGCCAGCAGCCAAGAGTTCAGGACAGGGCTACTCGAGCAGTACTTC
NA,TRBV4-1,TRBJ2-1,TRBD2,CASSRGGLTYNEQFF,TGCGCCAGCAGCCGGGGGGGACTTACCTACAATGAGCAGTTCTTC
NA,TRBV5-1,TRBJ2-7,TRBD2,CASSLGLAGVYEQYF,TGCGCCAGCAGCCTGGGACTAGCGGGGGTATACGAGCAGTACTTC
NA,TRBV9,TRBJ1-6,TRBD1,CASSPRPTPDRDDSPLHF,TGTGCCAGCAGCCCGCGTCCAACCCCGGACAGGGACGATTCACCCCTCCACTTT
NA,TRBV28,TRBJ1-5,NA,CASRAAEFFSNQPQHF,TGTGCCTCCAGGGCGGCAGAGTTTTTTAGCAATCAGCCCCAGCATTTT
NA,TRBV28,TRBJ2-7,TRBD1,CATRAPDRAQYF,TGTGCCACCCGTGCACCCGACAGGGCACAGTACTTC
NA,TRBV5-4,TRBJ1-5,NA,CASSPFPNQPQHF,TGTGCCAGCAGCCCTTTTCCCAATCAGCCCCAGCATTTT
NA,TRBV5-4,TRBJ2-7,NA,CASSAFQGSYEQYF,TGTGCCAGCAGCGCATTCCAGGGGTCCTACGAGCAGTACTTC
NA,TRBV2,TRBJ2-1,TRBD1,CASRDRDEQFF,TGTGCCAGCAGGGACAGGGACGAGCAGTTCTTC
NA,TRBV18,TRBJ2-2,NA,CASSPGSGTGELFF,TGTGCCAGCTCACCAGGGAGTGGGACCGGGGAGCTGTTTTTT
NA,TRBV5-8,TRBJ2-5,NA,CASSSRDQETQYF,TGTGCCAGCAGCTCCCGGGACCAAGAGACCCAGTACTTC
few,TRBV6-6,TRBJ1-5,NA,CASSSRGDSNQPQHF,TGTGCCAGCAGTTCCCGGGGAGATAGCAATCAGCCCCAGCATTTT
NA,TRBV9,TRBJ2-2,NA,CASSVRTDTGELFF,TGTGCCAGCAGCGTTCGTACGGACACCGGGGAGCTGTTTTTT
NA,TRBV19,TRBJ1-2,TRBD1,CASRRQGPYGYTF,TGTGCCAGTAGGCGACAGGGGCCCTATGGCTACACCTTC
NA,TRBV5-8,TRBJ1-1,NA,CASSHRGTFNTEAFF,TGTGCCAGCAGCCACCGCGGCACGTTTAACACTGAAGCTTTCTTT
NA,TRBV7-2,TRBJ1-3,NA,CASSSYQGMDTIYF,TGTGCCAGCAGCTCCTATCAGGGGATGGACACCATATATTTT
NA,TRBV6-1,TRBJ2-5,TRBD1,CASSDPGQLQETQYF,TGTGCCAGCAGTGATCCGGGACAGTTACAAGAGACCCAGTACTTC
NA,TRBV2,TRBJ2-6,NA,CASSDGGQSGANGLTF,TGTGCCAGCAGTGACGGGGGACAGTCTGGGGCCAACGGCCTGACTTTC
NA,TRBV7-2,TRBJ2-3,TRBD2,CASSVLAGIADTQYF,TGTGCCAGCAGCGTCCTAGCGGGGATCGCAGATACGCAGTATTTT
NA,TRBV5-4,TRBJ1-2,TRBD1,CAGTDRGYGYTF,TGTGCCGGCACGGACAGGGGATATGGCTACACCTTC
NA,TRBV29-1,TRBJ2-1,NA,CSVVLRTGDSYNEQFF,TGCAGCGTTGTCCTTCGCACCGGGGACTCCTACAATGAGCAGTTCTTC
NA,TRBV5-4,TRBJ2-2,TRBD1,CASSSGQGRAGELFF,TGTGCCAGCAGCTCGGGACAGGGGAGAGCCGGGGAGCTGTTTTTT
NA,TRBV18,TRBJ2-7,TRBD2,CASSPELAVGEQYF,TGTGCCAGCTCACCAGAACTAGCGGTGGGGGAGCAGTACTTC
once,TRBV10-3,TRBJ1-2,NA,CAISESTGEGYGYTF,TGTGCCATCAGTGAGTCGACAGGCGAAGGCTATGGCTACACCTTC
NA,TRBV19,TRBJ1-2,NA,CASSIGTAANYGYTF,TGTGCCAGTAGTATAGGTACAGCAGCTAACTATGGCTACACCTTC
NA,TRBV5-4,TRBJ2-7,NA,CASSFSGYEQYF,TGTGCCAGCAGCTTCTCAGGTTACGAGCAGTACTTC